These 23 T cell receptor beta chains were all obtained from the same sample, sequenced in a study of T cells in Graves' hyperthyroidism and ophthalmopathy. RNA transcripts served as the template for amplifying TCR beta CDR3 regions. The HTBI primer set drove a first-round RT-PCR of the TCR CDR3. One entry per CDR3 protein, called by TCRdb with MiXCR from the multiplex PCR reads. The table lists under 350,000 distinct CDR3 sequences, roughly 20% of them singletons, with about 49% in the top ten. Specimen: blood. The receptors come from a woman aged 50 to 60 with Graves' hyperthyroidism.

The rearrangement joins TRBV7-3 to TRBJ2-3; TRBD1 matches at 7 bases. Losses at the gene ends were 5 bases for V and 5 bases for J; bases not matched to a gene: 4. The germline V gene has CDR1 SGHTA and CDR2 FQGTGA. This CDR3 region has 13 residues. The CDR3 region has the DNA TGTGCCAGCAGCCAACAGGGGATAGATACGCAGTATTTT. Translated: CASSQQGIDTQYF.

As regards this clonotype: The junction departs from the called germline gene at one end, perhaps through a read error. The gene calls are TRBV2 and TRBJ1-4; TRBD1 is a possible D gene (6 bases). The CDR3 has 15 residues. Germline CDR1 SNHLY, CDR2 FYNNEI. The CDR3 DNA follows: TGTGCCAGCATTGGGGGCATTGACAGTAATGAAAAACTGGTTTTT. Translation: CASIGGIDSNEKLVF.

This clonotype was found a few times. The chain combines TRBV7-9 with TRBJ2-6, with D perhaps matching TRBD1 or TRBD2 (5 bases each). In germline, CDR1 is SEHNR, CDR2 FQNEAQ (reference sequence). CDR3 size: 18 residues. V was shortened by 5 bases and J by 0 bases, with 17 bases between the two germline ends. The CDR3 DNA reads TGTGCCAGCAGCCTGGACTGGGACGGAGGCTCTGGGGCCAACGTCCTGACTTTC. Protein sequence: CASSLDWDGGSGANVLTF.

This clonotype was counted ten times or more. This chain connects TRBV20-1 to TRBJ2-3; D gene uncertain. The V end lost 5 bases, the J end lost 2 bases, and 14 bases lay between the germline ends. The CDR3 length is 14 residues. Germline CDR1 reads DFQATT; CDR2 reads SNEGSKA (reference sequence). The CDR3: CSAQPLSHTDTQYF. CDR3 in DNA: TGCAGTGCTCAACCACTTTCGCACACAGATACGCAGTATTTT.

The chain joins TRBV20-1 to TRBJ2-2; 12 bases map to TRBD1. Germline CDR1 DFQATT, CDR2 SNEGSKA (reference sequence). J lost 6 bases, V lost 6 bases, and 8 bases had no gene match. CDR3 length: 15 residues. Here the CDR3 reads CSAPGQGAVPGELFF. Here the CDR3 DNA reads TGCAGTGCCCCGGGACAGGGGGCGGTTCCCGGGGAGCTGTTTTTT.

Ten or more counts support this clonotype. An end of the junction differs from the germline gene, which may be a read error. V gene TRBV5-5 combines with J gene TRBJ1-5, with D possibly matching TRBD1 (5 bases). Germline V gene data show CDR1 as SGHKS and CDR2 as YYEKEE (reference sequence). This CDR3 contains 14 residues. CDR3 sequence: CASSLGVGNQPQHF. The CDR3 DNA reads TGCGCCAGCAGCTTGGGGGTAGGGAATCAGCCCCAGCATTTT.

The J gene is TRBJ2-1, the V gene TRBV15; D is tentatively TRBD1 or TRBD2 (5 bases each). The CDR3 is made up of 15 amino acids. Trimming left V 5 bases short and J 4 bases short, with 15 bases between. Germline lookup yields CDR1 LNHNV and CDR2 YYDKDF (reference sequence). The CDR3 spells CATSGALGEYNEQFF. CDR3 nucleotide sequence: TGTGCCACCAGCGGGGCGCTGGGGGAATACAATGAGCAGTTCTTC.

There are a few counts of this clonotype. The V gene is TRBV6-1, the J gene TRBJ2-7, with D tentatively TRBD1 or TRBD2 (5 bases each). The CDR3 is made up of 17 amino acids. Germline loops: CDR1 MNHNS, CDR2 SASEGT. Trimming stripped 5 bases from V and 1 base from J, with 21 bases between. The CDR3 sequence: CASSRVLGDPSSYEQYV. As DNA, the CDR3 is TGTGCCAGCAGTCGAGTTTTGGGGGACCCGAGTTCCTACGAGCAGTACGTC.

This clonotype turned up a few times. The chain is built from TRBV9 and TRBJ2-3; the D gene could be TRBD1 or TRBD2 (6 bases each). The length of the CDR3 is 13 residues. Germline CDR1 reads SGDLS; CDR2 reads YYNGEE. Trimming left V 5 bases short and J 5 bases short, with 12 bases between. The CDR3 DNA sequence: TGTGCCAGCAGTGAGGGGGGAGGAGATACGCAGTATTTT. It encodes CASSEGGGDTQYF.

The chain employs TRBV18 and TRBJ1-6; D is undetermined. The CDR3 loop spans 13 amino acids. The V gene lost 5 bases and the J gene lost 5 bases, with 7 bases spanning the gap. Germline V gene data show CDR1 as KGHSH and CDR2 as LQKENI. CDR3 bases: TGTGCCAGCTCAAGGGAGGATAATTCACCCCTCCACTTT. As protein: CASSREDNSPLHF.

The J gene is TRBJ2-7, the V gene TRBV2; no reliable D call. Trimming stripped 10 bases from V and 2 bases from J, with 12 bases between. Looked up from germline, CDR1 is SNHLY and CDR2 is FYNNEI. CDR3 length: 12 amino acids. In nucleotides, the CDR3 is TGTGCCACCCGAGGCCAAACCTACGAGCAGTACTTC. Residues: CATRGQTYEQYF.

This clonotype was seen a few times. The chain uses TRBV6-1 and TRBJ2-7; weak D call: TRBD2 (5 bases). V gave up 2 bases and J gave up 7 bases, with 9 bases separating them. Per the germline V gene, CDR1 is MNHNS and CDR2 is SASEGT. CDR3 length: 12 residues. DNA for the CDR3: TGTGCCAGCAGTGAAAGGGCGGGTGAGCAGTACGTC. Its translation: CASSERAGEQYV.

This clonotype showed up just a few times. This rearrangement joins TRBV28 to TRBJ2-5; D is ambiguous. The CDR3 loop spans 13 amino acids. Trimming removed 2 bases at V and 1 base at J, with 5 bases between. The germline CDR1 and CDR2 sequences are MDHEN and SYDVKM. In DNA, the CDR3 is TGTGCCAGCAGTTTAACCTCCCAAGAGACCCAGTACTTC. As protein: CASSLTSQETQYF. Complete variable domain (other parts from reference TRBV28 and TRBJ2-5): DVKVTQSSRYLVKRTGEKVFLECVQDMDHENMFWYRQDPGLGLRLIYFSYDVKMKEKGDIPEGYSVSREKKERFSLILESASTNQTSMYLCASSLTSQETQYFGPGTRLLVL.

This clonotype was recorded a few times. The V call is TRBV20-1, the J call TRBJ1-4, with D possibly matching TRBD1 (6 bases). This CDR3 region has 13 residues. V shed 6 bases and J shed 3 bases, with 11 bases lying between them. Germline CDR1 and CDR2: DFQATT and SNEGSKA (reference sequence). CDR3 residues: CSAPDRSNEKLFF. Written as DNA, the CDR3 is TGCAGTGCGCCGGACAGATCTAATGAAAAACTGTTTTTT.

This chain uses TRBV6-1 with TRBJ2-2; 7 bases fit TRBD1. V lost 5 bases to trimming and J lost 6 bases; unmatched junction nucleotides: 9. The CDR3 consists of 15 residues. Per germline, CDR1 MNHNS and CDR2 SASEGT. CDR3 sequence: CASSTTNTGAGELFF. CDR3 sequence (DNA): TGTGCCAGCAGTACAACTAACACAGGGGCCGGGGAGCTGTTTTTT.

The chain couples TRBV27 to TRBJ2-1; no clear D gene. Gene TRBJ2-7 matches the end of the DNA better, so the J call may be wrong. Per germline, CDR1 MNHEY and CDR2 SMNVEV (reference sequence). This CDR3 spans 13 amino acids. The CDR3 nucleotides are TGTGCCAGCAGTCGTGCTGGGTACAATGAGCAGTACTTC. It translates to CASSRAGYNEQYF.

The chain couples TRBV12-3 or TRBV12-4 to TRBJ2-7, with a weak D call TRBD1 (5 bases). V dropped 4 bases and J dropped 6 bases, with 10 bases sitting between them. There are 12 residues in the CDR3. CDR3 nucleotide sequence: TGTGCCAGCAGTTATTACAGGAGCGAGCAGTACTTC. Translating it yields CASSYYRSEQYF.

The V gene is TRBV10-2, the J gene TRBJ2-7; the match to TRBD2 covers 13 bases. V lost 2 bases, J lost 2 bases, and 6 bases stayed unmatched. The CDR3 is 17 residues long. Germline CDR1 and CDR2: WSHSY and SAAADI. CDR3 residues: CASSEPPGLAGAYEQYF. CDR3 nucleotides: TGCGCCAGCAGTGAGCCGCCCGGACTAGCGGGAGCCTACGAGCAGTACTTC.

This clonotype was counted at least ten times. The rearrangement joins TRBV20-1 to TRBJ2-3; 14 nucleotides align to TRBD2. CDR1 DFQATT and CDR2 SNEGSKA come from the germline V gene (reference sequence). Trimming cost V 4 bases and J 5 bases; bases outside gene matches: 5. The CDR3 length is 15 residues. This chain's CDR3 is CSAKRLAGGQDTQYF. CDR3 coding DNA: TGCAGTGCTAAAAGACTAGCGGGAGGGCAAGATACGCAGTATTTT.

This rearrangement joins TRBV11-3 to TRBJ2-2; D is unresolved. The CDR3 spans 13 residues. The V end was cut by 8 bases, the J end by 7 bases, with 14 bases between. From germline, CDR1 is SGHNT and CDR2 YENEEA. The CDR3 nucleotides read TGTGCCAGCGCCCTCCGAGGAGACGGGGAGCTGTTTTTT. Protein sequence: CASALRGDGELFF.

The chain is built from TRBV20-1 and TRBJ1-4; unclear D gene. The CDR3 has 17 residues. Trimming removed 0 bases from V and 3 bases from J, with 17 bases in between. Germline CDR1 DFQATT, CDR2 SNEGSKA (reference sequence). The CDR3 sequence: CSARDFRQTGANEKLFF. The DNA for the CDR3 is TGCAGTGCTAGAGATTTTCGTCAGACGGGCGCTAATGAAAAACTGTTTTTT.

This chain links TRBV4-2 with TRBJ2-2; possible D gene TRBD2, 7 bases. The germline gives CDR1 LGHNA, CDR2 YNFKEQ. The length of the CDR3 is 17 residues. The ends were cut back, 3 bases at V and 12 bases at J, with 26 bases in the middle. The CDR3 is CASSQGGRGLTEGKLFF. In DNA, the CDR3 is TGTGCCAGCAGCCAGGGGGGGCGGGGGCTCACTGAAGGAAAGCTGTTTTTT.

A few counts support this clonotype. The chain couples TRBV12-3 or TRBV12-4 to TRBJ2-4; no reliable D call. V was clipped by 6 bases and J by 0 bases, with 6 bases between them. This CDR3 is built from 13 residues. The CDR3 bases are TGTGCCAGCAGAGGCATAGCCAAAAACATTCAGTACTTC. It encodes CASRGIAKNIQYF.